This T cell receptor beta chain was sequenced for a study of blood T cells in healthy people across ages. Regarding the study as a whole: Because sorting was not performed, PBMCs prevented conclusive naive versus antigen-experienced comparison.

Regarding this clonotype: Antigen: not known.

Combining a sample-barcoded 5' primer with a J-beta primer mix, a second PCR ran for roughly 6 to 12 cycles. TCRdb ran MiXCR on the 5' RACE reads and lists one entry per CDR3 protein. The sample lists about 1,500,000 distinct CDR3 sequences, 42% occurring once. Healthy Caucasians from Russia aged about 6 to 100 served as donors. The clonotype was recovered from a woman aged 18 to 35 in good health. The source material was blood.

CDR3 coding DNA: TGTGCCAGCAGCCTGATCCGACAGTCGAACACTGAAGCTTTCTTT. Amino acids: CASSLIRQSNTEAFF. The chain combines TRBV7-9 with TRBJ1-1; tentative D call: TRBD1 (5 bases). V was cut by 5 bases and J by 1 base, with 14 bases left in between. The CDR3 spans 15 residues. The germline V gene encodes CDR1 SEHNR and CDR2 FQNEAQ (reference sequence).